The 16 T cell receptor beta chains reported below all come from one sample, sequenced in a study of blood T cells in healthy people across ages (dated by TCRdb to the mid-2010s). The library was made by 5' RACE. The sample was run on an Illumina HiSeq 2500. A second PCR of about 7 to 12 cycles was performed with a sample-barcoded 5' primer and a J-beta primer mix. Using fastp at Q25 and MiXCR, TCRdb reprocessed the public reads and kept productive beta chains. Identical CDR3 proteins give one entry, which carries the most common genes and DNA. The sample table holds around 800,000 distinct CDR3 sequences, of which more than 25% were seen once. 3% of the sample belongs to the ten largest clones. A further study also used this sample, focusing on T cells of mothers and their children.

Input material: blood. These receptors were obtained from a boy aged 5-17 years in good health.

This chain connects TRBV28 to TRBJ2-1, with 9 bases fitting TRBD1. The J call is uncertain, as TRBJ2-7 better fits the DNA end. This CDR3 region has 15 residues. CDR1 MDHEN and CDR2 SYDVKM come from the germline V gene. The CDR3 DNA follows: TGTGCCAGCAGTTCATCGGGACAGGGAGACTACGAGCAGTACTTC. It encodes CASSSSGQGDYEQYF.

This clonotype was seen only a few times. CDR3 bases: TGTGCCATCAGTGACCCGGGGGGCAGGCAAGAGACCCAGTACTTC. Its protein product is CAISDPGGRQETQYF. V and J are TRBV10-3 and TRBJ2-5; D perhaps matches TRBD2 (7 bases). Germline V gene lookup returns CDR1 ENHRY and CDR2 SYGVKD. The V gene lost 3 bases and the J gene lost 2 bases, with 13 bases spanning the gap. The CDR3 sequence is 15 residues long.

This clonotype was seen many times. This chain links TRBV28 with TRBJ2-7; no firm D call. Trimming cost V 1 base and J 2 bases, with 9 bases left between them. The CDR3 runs to 14 residues. From germline, CDR1 is MDHEN and CDR2 SYDVKM. The CDR3 region is CASSLLTSPYEQYF. CDR3 DNA: TGTGCCAGCAGTTTATTGACGTCTCCCTACGAGCAGTACTTC.

The chain combines TRBV2 with TRBJ1-2; possibly TRBD1 for D (6 bases). Trimming stripped 6 bases from V and 4 bases from J, with 12 bases between. Germline V lookup: CDR1 SNHLY, CDR2 FYNNEI. This CDR3 is built from 13 residues. CDR3 loop: CASSKDRTYGYTF. The CDR3 nucleotides are TGTGCCAGCAGCAAAGACAGGACCTATGGCTACACCTTC.

V and J are TRBV10-3 and TRBJ2-7; D is perhaps TRBD1 (6 bases). The germline V gene encodes CDR1 ENHRY and CDR2 SYGVKD. V lost 6 bases to trimming and J lost 3 bases, with 9 bases between them. The CDR3 runs to 12 residues. The CDR3 loop reads CAISLDSYEQYV. As DNA, the CDR3 is TGTGCCATCAGCCTGGACAGCTACGAGCAGTACGTC.

The DNA for the CDR3 is TGCAGTGCTAGGCGGGGCACGGCGTGGGAGACCCAGTACTTC. The encoded protein is CSARRGTAWETQYF. The V call is TRBV20-1, the J call TRBJ2-5; weak D call: TRBD2 (6 bases). CDR1 and CDR2 (germline): DFQATT, SNEGSKA (reference sequence). This CDR3 is built from 14 residues. The ends were cut back, 3 bases at V and 5 bases at J, with 16 bases in the middle.

This clonotype was observed a handful of times. V and J are TRBV24-1 and TRBJ2-4, with TRBD1 identical over 9 bases. Germline CDR1 and CDR2: KGHDR and SFDVKD. This CDR3 has 15 residues. V lost 5 bases and J lost 1; bases outside the gene matches: 2. The CDR3 reads CATSGDRAAKNIQYF. The CDR3 nucleotides are TGTGCCACCAGTGGGGACAGGGCGGCCAAAAACATTCAGTACTTC.

The chain employs TRBV5-1 and TRBJ2-5; D tentatively fits TRBD1 or TRBD2 (5 bases each). The ends were cut back, 5 bases at V and 2 bases at J, with 13 bases in the middle. Germline V CDR1 and CDR2: SGHRS, YFSETQ. CDR3 length: 14 residues. The CDR3 region is CASRFRGTQETQYF. The CDR3 DNA reads as TGCGCCAGCAGATTCCGGGGCACTCAAGAGACCCAGTACTTC.

This clonotype was picked up a small number of times. The chain links TRBV29-1 to TRBJ2-6; D possibly corresponds to TRBD1 (6 bases). This CDR3 is 14 amino acids long. The V gene's germline CDR1 is SQVTM and CDR2 ANQGSEA. V was trimmed by 4 bases and J by 0 bases, leaving 7 bases between them. CDR3 residues: CSVGGLSGANVLTF. The CDR3 coding sequence is TGCAGCGTTGGGGGGCTCTCTGGGGCCAACGTCCTGACTTTC. Full variable domain (remainder filled in from reference TRBV29-1 and TRBJ2-6): SAVISQKPSRDICQRGTSLTIQCQVDSQVTMMFWYRQQPGQSLTLIATANQGSEATYESGFVIDKFPISRPNLTFSTLTVSNMSPEDSSIYLCSVGGLSGANVLTFGAGSRLTVL.

The sample holds a few counts of this clonotype. V usage is TRBV29-1 and J usage is TRBJ2-5, with D maybe TRBD1 (5 bases). The DNA end is a closer match to TRBJ2-7, so the J assignment may be wrong. The CDR3 consists of 11 residues. Germline loops: CDR1 SQVTM, CDR2 ANQGSEA. This CDR3 reads CSAGWGHEQYF. The CDR3 nucleotides read TGCAGCGCTGGATGGGGCCACGAGCAGTACTTC.

V and J are TRBV28 and TRBJ2-7; D is unclear. Germline values: CDR1 MDHEN, CDR2 SYDVKM. With 4 bases removed from V and 3 bases from J, the gap between germline ends came to 13 bases. The CDR3 runs to 14 residues. The CDR3 region is CASSSATLVYEQYF. The CDR3 DNA reads TGTGCCAGCAGTTCCGCGACTCTTGTCTACGAGCAGTACTTC. Full variable domain (remainder filled in from reference TRBV28 and TRBJ2-7): DVKVTQSSRYLVKRTGEKVFLECVQDMDHENMFWYRQDPGLGLRLIYFSYDVKMKEKGDIPEGYSVSREKKERFSLILESASTNQTSMYLCASSSATLVYEQYFGPGTRLTVT.

The rearrangement joins TRBV7-6 to TRBJ1-1, with D maybe TRBD1 (5 bases). V was clipped by 5 bases and J by 1 base, with 14 bases between them. CDR3 size: 15 residues. Germline assignment: CDR1 SGHVS and CDR2 FNYEAQ. CDR3: CASSPPGLKNTEAFF. The CDR3 nucleotides read TGTGCCAGCAGCCCACCGGGACTGAAGAACACTGAAGCTTTCTTT.

This clonotype was detected a few times. Mismatch with germline at one junction end may stem from a read error. This chain joins TRBV7-6 and TRBJ1-4, with D perhaps matching TRBD1 (5 bases). Looked up from germline, CDR1 is SGHVS and CDR2 is FNYEAQ. The CDR3 loop spans 14 amino acids. The CDR3 nucleotides read TGTGCCAGCACGGGGCCTGGGGCTAAGGAAAAACTGTTTTTT. Its protein product is CASTGPGAKEKLFF.

J is TRBJ2-2 and V is TRBV7-9; TRBD1 is a possible D gene (6 bases). The germline V and J ends were trimmed by 5 bases and 1 base, with 11 bases remaining between them. The CDR3 is 15 residues long. The germline CDR1 and CDR2 sequences are SEHNR and FQNEAQ (reference sequence). CDR3 DNA sequence: TGTGCCAGCAGCCAGGGGTGGATGAACACCGGGGAGCTGTTTTTT. Translation: CASSQGWMNTGELFF.

A few counts support this clonotype. The V gene is TRBV5-1, the J gene TRBJ1-2; TRBD1 matches 7 bases. The CDR3 is 15 residues long. Germline loops: CDR1 SGHRS, CDR2 YFSETQ. The trim removed 1 base at V and 5 bases at J, leaving 8 bases unmatched. As DNA, the CDR3 is TGCGCCAGCAGCTTGACTAAGGGGGCCTCATATGGCTACACCTTC. Its translation: CASSLTKGASYGYTF.

This chain links TRBV30 with TRBJ1-5; 7 bases agree with TRBD1. The CDR3 loop spans 14 amino acids. J gave up 4 bases and V 4 bases, and 7 bases lay outside the gene matches. Germline lookup yields CDR1 GTSNPN and CDR2 SVGIG (reference sequence). CDR3 sequence (DNA): TGTGCCTGGAACAAGGGGGCAGGTAATCAGCCCCAGCATTTT. Encoded protein: CAWNKGAGNQPQHF.